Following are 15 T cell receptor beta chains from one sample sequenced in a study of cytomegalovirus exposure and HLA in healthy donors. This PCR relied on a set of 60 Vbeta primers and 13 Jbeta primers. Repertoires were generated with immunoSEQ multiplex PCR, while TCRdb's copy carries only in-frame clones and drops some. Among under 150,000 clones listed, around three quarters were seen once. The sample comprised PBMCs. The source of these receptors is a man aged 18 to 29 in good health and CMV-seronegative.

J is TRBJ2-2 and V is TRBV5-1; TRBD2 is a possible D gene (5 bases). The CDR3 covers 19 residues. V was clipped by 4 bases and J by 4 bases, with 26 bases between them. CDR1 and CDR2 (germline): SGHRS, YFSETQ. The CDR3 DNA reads TGCGCCAGCAGCCGCACCGGAGGTGTGTCGGCACAACGCACCGGGGAGCTGTTTTTT. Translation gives CASSRTGGVSAQRTGELFF.

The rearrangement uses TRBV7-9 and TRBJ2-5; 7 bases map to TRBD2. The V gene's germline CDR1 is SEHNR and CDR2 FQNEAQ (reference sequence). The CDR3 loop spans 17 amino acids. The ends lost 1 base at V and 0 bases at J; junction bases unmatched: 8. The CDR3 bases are TGTGCCAGCAGCTTAGGGCTAATAGCGGGTTACCAAGAGACCCAGTACTTC. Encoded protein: CASSLGLIAGYQETQYF.

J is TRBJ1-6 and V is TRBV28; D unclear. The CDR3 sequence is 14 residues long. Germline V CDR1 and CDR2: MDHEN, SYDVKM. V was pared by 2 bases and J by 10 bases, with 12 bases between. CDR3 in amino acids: CASSLGRYASPLHF. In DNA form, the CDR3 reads TGTGCCAGCAGTTTAGGCAGGTACGCCTCACCCCTCCACTTT.

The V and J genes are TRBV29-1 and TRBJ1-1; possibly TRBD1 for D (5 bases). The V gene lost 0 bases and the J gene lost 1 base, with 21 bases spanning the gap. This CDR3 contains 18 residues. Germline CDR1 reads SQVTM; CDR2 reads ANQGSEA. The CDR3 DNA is TGCAGCGTTGAAGACCCGCGCGGGGGAATTGTCTCGAACACTGAAGCTTTCTTT. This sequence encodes CSVEDPRGGIVSNTEAFF.

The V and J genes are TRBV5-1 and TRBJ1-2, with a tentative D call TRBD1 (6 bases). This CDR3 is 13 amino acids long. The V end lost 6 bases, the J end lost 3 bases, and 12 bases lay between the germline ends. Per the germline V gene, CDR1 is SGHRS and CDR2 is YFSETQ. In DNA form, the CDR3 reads TGCGCCAGCAAAATGGACAGAGACTATGGCTACACCTTC. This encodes CASKMDRDYGYTF.

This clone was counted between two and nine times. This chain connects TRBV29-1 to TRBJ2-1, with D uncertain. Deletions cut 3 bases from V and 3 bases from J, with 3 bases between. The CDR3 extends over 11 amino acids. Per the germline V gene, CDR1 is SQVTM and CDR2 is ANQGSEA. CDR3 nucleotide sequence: TGCAGCGTTGACTACTACAATGAGCAGTTCTTC. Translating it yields CSVDYYNEQFF.

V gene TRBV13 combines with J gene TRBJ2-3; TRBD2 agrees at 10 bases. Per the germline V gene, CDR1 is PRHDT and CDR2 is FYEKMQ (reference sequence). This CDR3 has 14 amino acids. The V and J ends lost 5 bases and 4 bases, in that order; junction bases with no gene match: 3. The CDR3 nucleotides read TGTGCCAGCAGCCTAGCGGGAGCGGCAGATACGCAGTATTTT. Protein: CASSLAGAADTQYF.

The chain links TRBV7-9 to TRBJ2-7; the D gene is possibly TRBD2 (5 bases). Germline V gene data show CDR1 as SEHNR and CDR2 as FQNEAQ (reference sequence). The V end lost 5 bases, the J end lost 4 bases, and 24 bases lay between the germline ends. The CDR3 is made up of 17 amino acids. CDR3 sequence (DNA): TGTGCCAGCAGCACTAGTTTGGGTCCCCCTTCCCCTTACGAGCAGTACTTC. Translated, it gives CASSTSLGPPSPYEQYF.

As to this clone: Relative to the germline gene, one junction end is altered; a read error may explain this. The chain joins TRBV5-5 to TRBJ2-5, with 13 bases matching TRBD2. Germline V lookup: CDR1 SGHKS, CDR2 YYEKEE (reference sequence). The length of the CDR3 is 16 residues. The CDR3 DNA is TGTACCAGCGGAGGGACTAGCGGGACACTCCAAGAGACCCAGTACTTC. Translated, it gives CTSGGTSGTLQETQYF.

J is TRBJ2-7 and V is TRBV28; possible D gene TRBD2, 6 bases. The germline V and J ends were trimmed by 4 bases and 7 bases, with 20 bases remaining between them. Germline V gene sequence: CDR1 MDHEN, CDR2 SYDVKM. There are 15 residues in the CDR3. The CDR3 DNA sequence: TGTGCCAGCAGTTCTCTAGACCGGCAGGGAGGAGAGCAGTACTTC. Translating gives CASSSLDRQGGEQYF.

For the CDR3, the DNA is TGTGCCAGTATAGTGGCGGGGGTAACAGATACGCAGTATTTT. As protein: CASIVAGVTDTQYF. The genes are TRBV19 and TRBJ2-3; 7 nucleotides agree with TRBD2. The germline CDR1 and CDR2 sequences are LNHDA and SQIVND (reference sequence). CDR3 length: 14 amino acids. V trimming: 7 bases; J trimming: 3 bases; junction bases outside the gene matches: 7.

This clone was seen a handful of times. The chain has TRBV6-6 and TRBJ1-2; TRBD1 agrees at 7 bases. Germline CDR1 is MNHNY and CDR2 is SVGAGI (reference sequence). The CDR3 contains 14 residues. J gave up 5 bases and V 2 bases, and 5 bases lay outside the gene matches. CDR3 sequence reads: CASSYEGGAYGYTF. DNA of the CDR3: TGTGCCAGCAGTTACGAAGGGGGCGCTTATGGCTACACCTTC.

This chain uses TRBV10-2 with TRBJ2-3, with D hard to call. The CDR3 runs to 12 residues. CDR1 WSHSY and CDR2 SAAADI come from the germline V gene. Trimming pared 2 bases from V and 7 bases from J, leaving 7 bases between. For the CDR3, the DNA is TGCGCCAGCAGTGAGAAGAGGAATACGCAGTATTTT. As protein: CASSEKRNTQYF.

CDR3 coding DNA: TGTGCCAGCAGTGATCTAAGTAATGAGCAGTTCTTC. It translates to CASSDLSNEQFF. This sequence joins TRBV25-1 and TRBJ2-1; D not resolved. V shed 3 bases and J shed 7 bases, with 7 bases lying between them. The germline V gene has CDR1 MGHDK and CDR2 SYGVNS. This CDR3 contains 12 residues.

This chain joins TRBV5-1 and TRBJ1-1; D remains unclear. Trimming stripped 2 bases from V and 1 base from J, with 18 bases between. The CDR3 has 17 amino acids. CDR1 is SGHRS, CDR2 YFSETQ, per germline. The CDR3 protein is CASSLTTVRVENTEAFF. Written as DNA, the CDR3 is TGCGCCAGCAGCTTAACCACGGTGCGGGTAGAGAACACTGAAGCTTTCTTT.